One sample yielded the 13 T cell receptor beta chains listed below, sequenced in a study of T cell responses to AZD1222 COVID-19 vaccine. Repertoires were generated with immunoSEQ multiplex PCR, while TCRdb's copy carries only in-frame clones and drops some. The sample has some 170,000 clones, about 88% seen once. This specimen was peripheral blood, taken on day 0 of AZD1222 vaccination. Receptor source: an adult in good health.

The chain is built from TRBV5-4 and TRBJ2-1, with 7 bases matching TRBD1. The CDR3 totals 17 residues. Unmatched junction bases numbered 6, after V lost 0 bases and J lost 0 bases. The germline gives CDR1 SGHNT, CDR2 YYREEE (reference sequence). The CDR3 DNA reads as TGTGCCAGCAGCTTGGCACCGGGACAGCCCTCCTACAATGAGCAGTTCTTC. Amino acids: CASSLAPGQPSYNEQFF.

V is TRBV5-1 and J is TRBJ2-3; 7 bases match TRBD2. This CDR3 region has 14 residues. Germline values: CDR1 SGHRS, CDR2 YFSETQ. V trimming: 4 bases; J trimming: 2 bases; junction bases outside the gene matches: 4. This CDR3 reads CASSPGLDTDTQYF. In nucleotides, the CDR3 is TGCGCCAGCAGCCCCGGACTAGACACAGATACGCAGTATTTT.

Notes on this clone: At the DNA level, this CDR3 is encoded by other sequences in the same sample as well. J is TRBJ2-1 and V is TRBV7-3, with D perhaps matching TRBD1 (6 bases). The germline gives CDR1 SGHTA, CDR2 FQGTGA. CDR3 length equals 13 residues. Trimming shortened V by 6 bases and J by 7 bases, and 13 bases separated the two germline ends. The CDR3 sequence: CASSPNRENEQFF. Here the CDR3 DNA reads TGTGCCAGCAGTCCAAACAGGGAAAATGAGCAGTTCTTC.

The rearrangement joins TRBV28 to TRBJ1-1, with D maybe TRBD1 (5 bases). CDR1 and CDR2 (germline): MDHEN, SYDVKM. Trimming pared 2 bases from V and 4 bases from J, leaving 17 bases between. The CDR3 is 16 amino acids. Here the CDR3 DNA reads TGTGCCAGCAGTTTACCGGGACTCGGGGCGGTCACTGAAGCTTTCTTT. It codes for CASSLPGLGAVTEAFF.

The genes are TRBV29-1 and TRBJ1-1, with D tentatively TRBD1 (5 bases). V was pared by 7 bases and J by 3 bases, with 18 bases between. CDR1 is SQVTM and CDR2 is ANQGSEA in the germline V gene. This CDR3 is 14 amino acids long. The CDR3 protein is CSGGTGNSYTEAFF. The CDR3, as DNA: TGCAGCGGGGGGACCGGGAACTCGTACACTGAAGCTTTCTTT.

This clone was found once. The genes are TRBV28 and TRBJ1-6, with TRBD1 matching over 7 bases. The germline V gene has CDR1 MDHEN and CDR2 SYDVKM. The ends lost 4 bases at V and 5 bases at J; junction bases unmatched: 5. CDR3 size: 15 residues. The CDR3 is CASSYPGQNNSPLHF. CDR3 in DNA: TGTGCCAGCAGTTATCCGGGACAGAATAATTCACCCCTCCACTTT.

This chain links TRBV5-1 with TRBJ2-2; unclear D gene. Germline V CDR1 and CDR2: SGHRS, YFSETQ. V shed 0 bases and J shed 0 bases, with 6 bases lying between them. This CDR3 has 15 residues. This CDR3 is CASSLAQPNTGELFF. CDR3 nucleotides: TGCGCCAGCAGCTTGGCACAACCGAACACCGGGGAGCTGTTTTTT.

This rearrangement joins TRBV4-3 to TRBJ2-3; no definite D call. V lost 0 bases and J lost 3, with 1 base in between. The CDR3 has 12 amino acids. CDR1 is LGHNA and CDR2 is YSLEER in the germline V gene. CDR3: CASSQETDTQYF. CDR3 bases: TGCGCCAGCAGCCAAGAAACAGATACGCAGTATTTT.

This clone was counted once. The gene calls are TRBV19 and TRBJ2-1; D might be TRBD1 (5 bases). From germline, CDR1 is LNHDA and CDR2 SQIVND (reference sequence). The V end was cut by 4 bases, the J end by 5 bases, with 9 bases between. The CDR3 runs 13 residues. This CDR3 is CASSKGDDNEQFF. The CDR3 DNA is TGTGCCAGTAGTAAAGGGGATGACAATGAGCAGTTCTTC.

The CDR3 loop reads CASSSGQGSNSPLHF. In nucleotides, the CDR3 is TGTGCCAGCAGTTCGGGACAGGGGAGTAATTCACCCCTCCACTTT. The rearrangement joins TRBV6-6 to TRBJ1-6, with TRBD1 matching over 10 bases. V was clipped by 4 bases and J by 6 bases; unmatched bases: 3. Germline assignment: CDR1 MNHNY and CDR2 SVGAGI (reference sequence). The CDR3 totals 15 residues.

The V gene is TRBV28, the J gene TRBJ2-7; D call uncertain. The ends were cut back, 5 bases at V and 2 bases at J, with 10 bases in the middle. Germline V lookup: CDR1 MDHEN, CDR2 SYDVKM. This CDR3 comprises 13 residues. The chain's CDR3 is CASSTTPTYEQYF. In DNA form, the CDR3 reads TGTGCCAGCAGTACGACTCCCACCTACGAGCAGTACTTC. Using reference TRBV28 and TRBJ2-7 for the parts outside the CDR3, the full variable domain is DVKVTQSSRYLVKRTGEKVFLECVQDMDHENMFWYRQDPGLGLRLIYFSYDVKMKEKGDIPEGYSVSREKKERFSLILESASTNQTSMYLCASSTTPTYEQYFGPGTRLTVT.

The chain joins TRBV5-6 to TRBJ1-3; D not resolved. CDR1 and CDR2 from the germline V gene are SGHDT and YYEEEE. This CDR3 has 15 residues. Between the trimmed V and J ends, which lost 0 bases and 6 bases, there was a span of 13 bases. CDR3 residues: CASSLGGTPENTIYF. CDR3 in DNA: TGTGCCAGCAGCTTGGGGGGAACTCCGGAAAACACCATATATTTT.

The CDR3 coding sequence is TGTGCCAGCAGTTTACAGGGGTGGTCTGGCTACACCTTC. Translating it yields CASSLQGWSGYTF. V and J are TRBV12-3 or TRBV12-4 and TRBJ1-2, with D tentatively TRBD1 (6 bases). The CDR3 consists of 13 residues. The V gene lost 2 bases and the J gene lost 7 bases, with 11 bases spanning the gap.